The sequence of this TCR beta chain was determined in a study of T cell responses to AZD1222 COVID-19 vaccine. Study results and limitations: Nearly half of the spike-specific TCRs reportedly recognize variant regions that carry no mutations. White British people made up most donors, females outnumbered males, and clonal diversity was possibly underestimated.

The table lists this clone with a few counts. The antigen is unknown. Sequenced by immunoSEQ multiplex PCR; TCRdb stores in-frame clones only, minus some. The profile shows about 120,000 clones, 92% of them singletons. V was cut by 0 bases and J by 7 bases, with 13 bases left in between. CDR1 and CDR2 from the germline V gene are LGHNA and YSLEER. The CDR3 totals 14 residues. The TCR originated in an adult in good health. The specimen comprised peripheral blood, sampled on day 0 of AZD1222 vaccination. V gene TRBV4-3 combines with J gene TRBJ2-7; D may be TRBD1 or TRBD2 (6 bases each). The CDR3 sequence: CASSQEGGTGEQYF. CDR3 DNA sequence: TGCGCCAGCAGCCAAGAGGGGGGCACGGGAGAGCAGTACTTC.